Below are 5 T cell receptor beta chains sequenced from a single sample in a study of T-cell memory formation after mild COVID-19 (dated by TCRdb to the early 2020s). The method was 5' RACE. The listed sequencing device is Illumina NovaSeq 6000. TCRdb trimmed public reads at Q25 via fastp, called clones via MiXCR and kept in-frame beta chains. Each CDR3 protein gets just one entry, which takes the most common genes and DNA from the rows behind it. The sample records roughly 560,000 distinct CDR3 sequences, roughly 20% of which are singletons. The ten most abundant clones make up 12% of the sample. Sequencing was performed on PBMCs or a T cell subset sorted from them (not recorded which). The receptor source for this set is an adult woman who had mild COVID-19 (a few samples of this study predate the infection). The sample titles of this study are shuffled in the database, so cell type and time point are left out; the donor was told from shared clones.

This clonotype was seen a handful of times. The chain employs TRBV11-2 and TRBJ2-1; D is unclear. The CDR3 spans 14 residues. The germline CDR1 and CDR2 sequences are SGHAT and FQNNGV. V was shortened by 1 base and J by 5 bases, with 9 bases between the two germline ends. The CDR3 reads CASSLVGFNNEQFF. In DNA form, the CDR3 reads TGTGCCAGCAGCTTAGTTGGGTTCAACAATGAGCAGTTCTTC.

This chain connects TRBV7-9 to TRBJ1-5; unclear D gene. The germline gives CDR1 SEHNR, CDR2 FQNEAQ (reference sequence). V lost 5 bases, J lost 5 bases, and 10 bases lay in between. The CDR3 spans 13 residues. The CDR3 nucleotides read TGTGCCAGCAGCGGTGGGGTAGATCAGCCCCAGCATTTT. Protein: CASSGGVDQPQHF.

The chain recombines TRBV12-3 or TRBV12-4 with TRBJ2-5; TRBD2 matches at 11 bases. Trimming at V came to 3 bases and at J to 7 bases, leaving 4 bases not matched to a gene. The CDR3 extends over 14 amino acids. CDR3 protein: CASSFNLAGGTQYF. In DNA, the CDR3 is TGTGCCAGCAGTTTTAATCTAGCGGGGGGGACCCAGTACTTC.

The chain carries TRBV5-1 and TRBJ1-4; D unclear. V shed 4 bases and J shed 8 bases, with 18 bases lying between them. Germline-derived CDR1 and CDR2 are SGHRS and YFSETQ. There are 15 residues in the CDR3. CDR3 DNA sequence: TGCGCCAGCAGCCCGTCGTCCGGGGTCGGAGAAAAACTGTTTTTT. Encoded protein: CASSPSSGVGEKLFF.

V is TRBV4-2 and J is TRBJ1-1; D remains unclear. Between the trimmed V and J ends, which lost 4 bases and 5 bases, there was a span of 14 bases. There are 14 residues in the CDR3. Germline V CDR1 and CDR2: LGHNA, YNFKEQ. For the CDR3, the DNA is TGTGCCAGCAGCCCCGAGCGTCGGGGAACTGAAGCTTTCTTT. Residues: CASSPERRGTEAFF.